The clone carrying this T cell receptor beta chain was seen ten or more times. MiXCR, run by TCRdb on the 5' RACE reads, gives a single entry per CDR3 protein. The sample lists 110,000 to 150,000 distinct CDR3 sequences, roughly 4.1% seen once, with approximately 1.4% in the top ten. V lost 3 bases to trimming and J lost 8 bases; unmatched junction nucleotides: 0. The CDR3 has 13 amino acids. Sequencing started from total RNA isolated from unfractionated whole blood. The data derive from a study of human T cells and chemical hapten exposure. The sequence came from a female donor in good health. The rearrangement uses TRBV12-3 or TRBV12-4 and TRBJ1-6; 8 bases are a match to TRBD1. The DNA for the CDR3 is TGTGCCAGCAGTTTGACAGGGGATTCACCCCTCCACTTT. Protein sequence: CASSLTGDSPLHF.